Listed here are 28 T cell receptor beta chains from one sample, sequenced in a study of blood T cell repertoires in COVID-19. Produced via immunoSEQ multiplex PCR; TCRdb's table is partial and in-frame only. The sample shows about 81,000 clones, 75% to 90% of them seen only once. The sample was peripheral blood. The origin of the receptors is a woman of 80 years or more with active COVID-19.

In its sample, this clone was seen a few times. The chain employs TRBV27 and TRBJ2-4; possibly TRBD2 for D (6 bases). V gave up 4 bases and J gave up 0 bases, with 7 bases separating them. The V gene's germline CDR1 is MNHEY and CDR2 SMNVEV (reference sequence). The CDR3 spans 14 residues. The DNA of the CDR3 is TGTGCCAGCAGTTCCGGGGGAGCCAAAAACATTCAGTACTTC. This sequence encodes CASSSGGAKNIQYF.

The chain joins TRBV19 to TRBJ2-2; D uncertain. The CDR3 is made up of 11 amino acids. V was clipped by 5 bases and J by 8 bases, with 6 bases between them. Per germline, CDR1 LNHDA and CDR2 SQIVND (reference sequence). For the CDR3, the DNA is TGTGCCAGTAGTGCCCGGGGGGAGCTGTTTTTT. Translation: CASSARGELFF.

The J gene is TRBJ2-7, the V gene TRBV5-6; the D gene is possibly TRBD1 (5 bases). The length of the CDR3 is 13 residues. CDR1 is SGHDT and CDR2 is YYEEEE in the germline V gene. Trimming left V 0 bases short and J 6 bases short, with 10 bases between. The CDR3 nucleotides are TGTGCCAGCAGCTTGGGGACACTTTTCGAGCAGTACTTC. It yields the protein CASSLGTLFEQYF.

This clone has a single count. The chain carries TRBV10-3 and TRBJ1-3; D is uncertain. The CDR3 consists of 11 residues. Germline V CDR1 and CDR2: ENHRY, SYGVKD. V lost 5 bases to trimming and J lost 8 bases, with 7 bases between them. The CDR3 reads CAISLRDTIYF. The CDR3 nucleotides are TGTGCCATCAGTTTAAGAGACACCATATATTTT.

This clone is large (0.1 to 1%) within its sample. The chain recombines TRBV9 with TRBJ1-1; 7 bases align to TRBD1. Germline CDR1 and CDR2: SGDLS and YYNGEE. Germline trimming cut 0 bases from V and 1 base from J; bases unmatched to any gene: 3. The CDR3 sequence is 15 residues long. The CDR3: CASSVEGAENTEAFF. The CDR3 nucleotides are TGTGCCAGCAGCGTAGAGGGGGCGGAGAACACTGAAGCTTTCTTT.

DNA for the CDR3: TGTGCTAGTGGTCCCCCCCCGGGACTAGGGTCGGGCACTGAAGCTTTCTTT. Translated: CASGPPPGLGSGTEAFF. The chain has TRBV12-5 and TRBJ1-1; D may be TRBD1 (5 bases). CDR1 LGHNT and CDR2 FRNRAP come from the germline V gene. Trimming removed 5 bases from V and 4 bases from J, with 23 bases in between. The CDR3 spans 17 residues.

The chain couples TRBV7-9 to TRBJ2-1; D is possibly TRBD2 (6 bases). The CDR3 has 18 amino acids. V shed 2 bases and J shed 4 bases, with 21 bases lying between them. The germline gives CDR1 SEHNR, CDR2 FQNEAQ (reference sequence). The CDR3 nucleotides read TGTGCCAGCAGCTTACGCAGAGGCGACGGGAGATCTTACAATGAGCAGTTCTTC. Translation gives CASSLRRGDGRSYNEQFF.

V is TRBV7-2 and J is TRBJ2-1; D is undetermined. Between the trimmed V and J ends, which lost 2 bases and 4 bases, there was a span of 9 bases. Germline V CDR1 and CDR2: SGHTA, FQGNSA. The CDR3 is 14 residues long. This CDR3 reads CASSLIPGYNEQFF. Here the CDR3 DNA reads TGTGCCAGCAGCTTAATCCCGGGTTACAATGAGCAGTTCTTC.

V is TRBV19 and J is TRBJ1-1; 10 nucleotides line up with TRBD1. V gave up 5 bases and J gave up 4 bases; unmatched junction bases: 10. The CDR3 extends over 16 amino acids. Germline V CDR1 and CDR2: LNHDA, SQIVND (reference sequence). The CDR3 sequence: CASSARRTGGFTEAFF. As DNA, the CDR3 is TGTGCCAGTAGTGCCCGGAGGACAGGGGGATTCACTGAAGCTTTCTTT.

V usage is TRBV18 and J usage is TRBJ1-1; D is uncertain. Germline CDR1 is KGHSH and CDR2 is LQKENI. V was pared by 1 base and J by 5 bases, with 20 bases between. This CDR3 is 17 amino acids long. As DNA, the CDR3 is TGTGCCAGCTCACCACTTCGGGGAGGAATCGGGTATACTGAAGCTTTCTTT. Its translation: CASSPLRGGIGYTEAFF.

This chain uses TRBV19 with TRBJ1-2, with D maybe TRBD1 (5 bases). Deletions cut 7 bases from V and 3 bases from J, with 18 bases between. The CDR3 spans 15 residues. Germline values: CDR1 LNHDA, CDR2 SQIVND (reference sequence). CDR3 sequence: CASTALGGGDYGYTF. DNA for the CDR3: TGTGCCAGTACCGCCCTCGGGGGGGGTGACTATGGCTACACCTTC.

The chain carries TRBV5-1 and TRBJ2-7, with a weak D call TRBD1 (7 bases). Germline V gene lookup returns CDR1 SGHRS and CDR2 YFSETQ. This CDR3 is built from 15 residues. The CDR3 DNA reads TGCGCCAGCAGCTTGGCACCCGATCAGGGGGGCCAGTTTCAAGTC. As protein: CASSLAPDQGGQFQV.

This sequence joins TRBV28 and TRBJ2-1, with 8 bases lining up with TRBD2. CDR3 length: 17 residues. The ends lost 4 bases at V and 10 bases at J; junction bases unmatched: 18. Germline assignment: CDR1 MDHEN and CDR2 SYDVKM. The CDR3 DNA sequence: TGTGCCAGCAGTTCCCTTGGGGTTGGTAGCGGGATCAGGGAGCAGTTCTTC. It translates to CASSSLGVGSGIREQFF.

This chain joins TRBV6-2 or TRBV6-3 and TRBJ2-3; the match to TRBD1 covers 8 bases. This CDR3 is built from 15 residues. The junction had 4 bases not matched to a gene; V was cut back by 2 bases and J by 3 bases. Germline CDR1 reads MNHEY; CDR2 reads SVGEGT. CDR3 protein: CASSYPTGVTDTQYF. CDR3 bases: TGTGCCAGCAGTTACCCGACAGGGGTTACAGATACGCAGTATTTT.

V usage is TRBV28 and J usage is TRBJ2-7, with D perhaps TRBD2 (5 bases). CDR1 is MDHEN, CDR2 SYDVKM, per germline. Trimming shortened V by 7 bases and J by 0 bases, and 16 bases separated the two germline ends. The length of the CDR3 is 15 residues. DNA of the CDR3: TGTGCCAGCATCAGAAGCGGCTCCAGCTCCTACGAGCAGTACTTC. It is translated as CASIRSGSSSYEQYF. Combining the CDR3 with reference TRBV28 and TRBJ2-7 gives the whole variable domain DVKVTQSSRYLVKRTGEKVFLECVQDMDHENMFWYRQDPGLGLRLIYFSYDVKMKEKGDIPEGYSVSREKKERFSLILESASTNQTSMYLCASIRSGSSSYEQYFGPGTRLTVT.

V usage is TRBV25-1 and J usage is TRBJ2-2; D is perhaps TRBD2 (5 bases). This CDR3 spans 14 amino acids. The V end lost 3 bases, the J end lost 3 bases, and 8 bases lay between the germline ends. The germline CDR1 and CDR2 sequences are MGHDK and SYGVNS. The CDR3 nucleotides read TGTGCCAGCAGTGATTCGAGGGACACCGGGGAGCTGTTTTTT. It translates to CASSDSRDTGELFF.

The gene calls are TRBV7-2 and TRBJ1-1; D is unclear. This CDR3 has 12 residues. The V gene's germline CDR1 is SGHTA and CDR2 FQGNSA. Trimming cost V 11 bases and J 0 bases, with 10 bases left between them. The CDR3 region has the DNA TGTGCCGCAGCAGACTTGAACACTGAAGCTTTCTTT. It encodes CAAADLNTEAFF. Full variable domain (remainder filled in from reference TRBV7-2 and TRBJ1-1): GAGVSQSPSNKVTEKGKDVELRCDPISGHTALYWYRQSLGQGLEFLIYFQGNSAPDKSGLPSDRFSAERTGGSVSTLTIQRTQQEDSAVYLCAAADLNTEAFFGQGTRLTVV.

The chain couples TRBV5-1 to TRBJ2-7, with TRBD2 as a possible D gene (5 bases). Germline CDR1 and CDR2: SGHRS and YFSETQ. CDR3 length: 12 residues. V lost 2 bases to trimming and J lost 4 bases, with 7 bases between them. The CDR3 nucleotides read TGCGCCAGCAGCTTATCGGGGTACGAGCAGTACTTC. It codes for CASSLSGYEQYF.

The chain is built from TRBV3-1 (or the pseudogene TRBV3-2) and TRBJ2-7; 9 nucleotides align to TRBD2. The CDR3 totals 18 residues. With V trimmed by 0 bases and J by 1 base, 10 bases remained unmatched. The germline V gene has CDR1 LGHDT and CDR2 YNNKEL (reference sequence). CDR3 amino acids: CASSQDTLAGTRSYEQYF. The CDR3 DNA reads TGTGCCAGCAGCCAAGATACGCTAGCGGGAACAAGATCCTACGAGCAGTACTTC.

This clone has a single count. The chain recombines TRBV24-1 with TRBJ2-5; D is perhaps TRBD2 (6 bases). The germline CDR1 and CDR2 sequences are KGHDR and SFDVKD. The CDR3 is made up of 15 amino acids. V gave up 4 bases and J gave up 4 bases, with 15 bases separating them. This chain's CDR3 is CATSDFTGLTETQYF. In nucleotides, the CDR3 is TGTGCCACCAGTGACTTTACGGGACTCACAGAGACCCAGTACTTC.

This chain connects TRBV5-1 to TRBJ2-1; TRBD1 matches 8 bases. The CDR3 spans 14 residues. V shed 4 bases and J 8 bases; nucleotides not matched to a gene: 8. The V gene's germline CDR1 is SGHRS and CDR2 YFSETQ. In nucleotides, the CDR3 is TGCGCCAGCAGCCAGCAGGGGGCGCGGTATGAGCAGTTCTTC. The encoded protein is CASSQQGARYEQFF. The full variable domain, rest sourced from reference TRBV5-1 and TRBJ2-1, is KAGVTQTPRYLIKTRGQQVTLSCSPISGHRSVSWYQQTPGQGLQFLFEYFSETQRNKGNFPGRFSGRQFSNSRSEMNVSTLELGDSALYLCASSQQGARYEQFFGPGTRLTVL.

The chain joins TRBV7-2 to TRBJ2-7; a possible D gene is TRBD2 (6 bases). V lost 3 bases, J lost 3 bases, and 12 bases lay in between. Germline assignment: CDR1 SGHTA and CDR2 FQGNSA. This CDR3 has 14 residues. CDR3 in DNA: TGTGCCAGCAGCTTCGGTGGGGGGAACTACGAGCAGTACTTC. Amino acids: CASSFGGGNYEQYF.

CDR3 nucleotides: TGTGCCAGCAGCTCCTGGACAGGGAACTACAATGAGCAGTTCTTC. Residues: CASSSWTGNYNEQFF. V is TRBV11-2 and J is TRBJ2-1; 8 bases map to TRBD1. In germline, CDR1 is SGHAT, CDR2 FQNNGV. CDR3 size: 15 residues. Trimming removed 4 bases from V and 3 bases from J; junction bases left unmatched: 5.

The V call is TRBV6-6, the J call TRBJ2-1; 7 positions match TRBD1. CDR1 is MNHNY, CDR2 SVGAGI, per germline (reference sequence). CDR3 length: 15 residues. Losses at the gene ends were 6 bases for V and 7 bases for J; bases not matched to a gene: 12. The CDR3 region has the DNA TGTGCCAGCAGCATACCGGGACAGAATAGTAATGAGCAGTTCTTC. This sequence encodes CASSIPGQNSNEQFF.

This chain connects TRBV7-9 to TRBJ2-7; 11 bases are shared with TRBD2. V lost 6 bases to trimming and J lost 5 bases; unmatched junction nucleotides: 12. There are 16 residues in the CDR3. CDR1 is SEHNR and CDR2 is FQNEAQ in the germline V gene (reference sequence). CDR3 residues: CASSRRNSGRADEQYF. In DNA form, the CDR3 reads TGTGCCAGCAGTCGAAGGAATAGCGGGAGGGCCGACGAGCAGTACTTC.

V and J are TRBV10-3 and TRBJ1-2, with 8 bases fitting TRBD1. Germline CDR1 is ENHRY and CDR2 is SYGVKD. V shed 3 bases and J 4 bases; nucleotides not matched to a gene: 7. The CDR3 covers 15 residues. The CDR3 nucleotides read TGTGCCATCAGTGATGGACAGGGAACAAGCTATGGCTACACCTTC. This codes for CAISDGQGTSYGYTF.

V is TRBV12-3 or TRBV12-4 and J is TRBJ1-6; 8 bases are a match to TRBD1. Unmatched junction bases numbered 5, after V lost 5 bases and J lost 14 bases. The CDR3 has 12 residues. CDR3 coding DNA: TGTGCCAGCAGTCGGACAGGGTCAGCCCTCCACTTT. Its translation: CASSRTGSALHF.

This chain links TRBV7-6 with TRBJ2-6, with TRBD2 matching over 12 bases. Trimming at V came to 5 bases and at J to 1 base, leaving 6 bases not matched to a gene. Per the germline V gene, CDR1 is SGHVS and CDR2 is FNYEAQ. This CDR3 has 18 residues. In DNA, the CDR3 is TGTGCCAGCAGCACCAGGACTAGCGGGACTTCTGGGGCCAACGTCCTGACTTTC. It translates to CASSTRTSGTSGANVLTF.